This TCR beta chain was found in a study of T cell responses to AZD1222 COVID-19 vaccine. Study observations and caveats: Baseline testing showed seropositivity in only a handful of AZD1222 recipients. In a largely white British group with more females than males, clonal diversity was possibly underestimated. Targets within unmutated variant regions were reportedly found for nearly half of spike-specific TCRs. Among vaccine-associated CD4 TCRs, coverage spanned spike, with dominance at 160-218 and 743-854.

This CDR3 contains 15 residues. Trimming left V 0 bases short and J 2 bases short, with 10 bases between. Germline V gene data show CDR1 as ENHRY and CDR2 as SYGVKD. Method: immunoSEQ multiplex PCR; TCRdb's copy keeps in-frame clones and lacks some. The sample has about 130,000 clones, around nine tenths seen once. This clone was seen just once. As yet, its antigen is unknown. The sequences come from peripheral blood, collected on day 0 of AZD1222 vaccination. V and J are TRBV10-3 and TRBJ1-2; no clear D gene. This TCR derives from an adult in good health. CDR3 DNA sequence: TGTGCCATCAGTGAGTCTGGCGGAGCCAACTATGGCTACACCTTC. It yields the protein CAISESGGANYGYTF.